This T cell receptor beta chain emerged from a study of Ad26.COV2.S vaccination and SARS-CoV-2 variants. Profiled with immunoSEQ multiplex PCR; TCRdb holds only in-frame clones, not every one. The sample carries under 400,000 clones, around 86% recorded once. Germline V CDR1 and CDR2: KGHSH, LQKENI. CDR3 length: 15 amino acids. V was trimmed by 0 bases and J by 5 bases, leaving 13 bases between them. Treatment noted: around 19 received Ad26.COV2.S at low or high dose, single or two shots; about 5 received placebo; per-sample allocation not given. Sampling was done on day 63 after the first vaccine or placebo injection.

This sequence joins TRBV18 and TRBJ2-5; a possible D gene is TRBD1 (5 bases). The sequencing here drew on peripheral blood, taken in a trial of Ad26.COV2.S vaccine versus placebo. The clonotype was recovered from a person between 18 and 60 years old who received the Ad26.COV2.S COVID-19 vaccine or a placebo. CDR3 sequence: CASSPPAGLGETQYF. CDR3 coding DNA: TGTGCCAGCTCACCACCAGCAGGGCTAGGGGAGACCCAGTACTTC.